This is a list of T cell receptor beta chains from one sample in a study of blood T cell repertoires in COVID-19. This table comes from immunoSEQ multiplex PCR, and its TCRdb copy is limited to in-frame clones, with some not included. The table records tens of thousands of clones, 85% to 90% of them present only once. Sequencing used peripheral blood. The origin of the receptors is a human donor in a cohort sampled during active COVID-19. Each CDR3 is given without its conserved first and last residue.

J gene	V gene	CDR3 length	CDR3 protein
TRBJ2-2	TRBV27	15	ASGSPGDPSNTGELF
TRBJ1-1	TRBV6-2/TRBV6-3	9	ASSRDFEAF
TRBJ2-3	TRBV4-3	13	ASSQVAGVADTQY
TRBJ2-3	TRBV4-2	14	ASSEERGPYTDTQY
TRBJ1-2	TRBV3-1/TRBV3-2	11	ASRAGGGYGYT
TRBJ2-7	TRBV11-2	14	ASSQSGGLQGYEQY
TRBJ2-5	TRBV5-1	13	ASSLDGTSQETQY
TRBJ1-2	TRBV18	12	ASSPQGLGYGYT
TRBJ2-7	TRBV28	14	ASSTPGTGGYYEQY
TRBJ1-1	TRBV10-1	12	ASSQAGGGTEAF
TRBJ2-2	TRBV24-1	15	ATSDPRTSGNTGELF
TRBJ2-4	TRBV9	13	ASSGQGTIKNIQY
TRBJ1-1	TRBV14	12	ASSQWRTGTEAF
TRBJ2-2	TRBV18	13	ASSPNAPGTGELF
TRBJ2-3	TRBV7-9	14	ASSFLGGANTDTQY
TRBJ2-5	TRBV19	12	ASSGLTSTETQY
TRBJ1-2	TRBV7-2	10	ASSPQSYGYT
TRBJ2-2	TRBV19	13	ASNNREQGYGELF
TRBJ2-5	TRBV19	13	ASSWTSGRQETQY
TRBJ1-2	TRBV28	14	ASSLSRQGANYGYT
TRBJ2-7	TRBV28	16	ASSPTPEGQGNGYEQY
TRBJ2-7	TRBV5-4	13	ASSHDRGQTYEQY